A single sample is the source of the 11 T cell receptor beta chains below, sequenced in a study of long-term antiretroviral therapy in people with HIV. An immunoSEQ assay, version v3.0, was performed at survey level. Data came from immunoSEQ multiplex PCR; TCRdb stores just in-frame clones and leaves some out. The sample gives 30,000 to 35,000 clones, around four fifths of which show up once; approximately 8% is in the top ten. Material: unsorted PBMCs, obtained 0.4 years before starting antiretroviral therapy. These receptors were taken from a man between 18 and 29 years old with HIV.

This clone turned up a few times. This chain connects TRBV4-2 to TRBJ2-4; D is perhaps TRBD2 (6 bases). Germline CDR1 is LGHNA and CDR2 is YNFKEQ. The CDR3 runs to 17 residues. V lost 5 bases and J lost 0, with 17 bases in between. The CDR3 sequence is CASSSSLGGLAKNIQYF. DNA of the CDR3: TGTGCCAGCAGCTCCAGCCTCGGGGGACTAGCCAAAAACATTCAGTACTTC.

The rearrangement links TRBV19 to TRBJ1-2; D is unclear. From germline, CDR1 is LNHDA and CDR2 SQIVND (reference sequence). The CDR3 consists of 11 residues. V dropped 5 bases and J dropped 6 bases, with 7 bases sitting between them. The CDR3 here is CASSLWDGYTF. The CDR3, as DNA: TGTGCCAGTAGTTTGTGGGATGGCTACACCTTC.

V usage is TRBV2 and J usage is TRBJ2-5; D remains unclear. Gene TRBJ2-7 matches the end of the DNA better, so the J call may be wrong. Germline-derived CDR1 and CDR2 are SNHLY and FYNNEI. The CDR3 runs to 14 residues. CDR3 protein: CASAEVTNSYEQYF. CDR3 nucleotides: TGTGCCAGCGCCGAGGTGACGAACTCCTACGAGCAGTACTTC.

This chain uses TRBV14 with TRBJ2-1; D perhaps matches TRBD1 (6 bases). V was pared by 4 bases and J by 5 bases, with 12 bases between. Per germline, CDR1 SGHDN and CDR2 FVKESK. The CDR3 has 14 amino acids. The CDR3 loop reads CASSRTANHNEQFF. The CDR3 DNA is TGTGCCAGCAGCCGGACAGCTAATCACAATGAGCAGTTCTTC.

The genes are TRBV10-1 and TRBJ2-7, with D uncertain. This CDR3 spans 11 amino acids. With 6 bases removed from V and 1 base from J, the gap between germline ends came to 4 bases. Germline lookup yields CDR1 WNHNN and CDR2 SYGVQD (reference sequence). As DNA, the CDR3 is TGCGCCAGCAGATGGTCCTACGAGCAGTACTTC. Its translation is CASRWSYEQYF.

J is TRBJ2-7 and V is TRBV14; D perhaps matches TRBD2 (5 bases). Between the trimmed V and J ends, which lost 4 bases and 7 bases, there was a span of 14 bases. This CDR3 region has 13 residues. Germline CDR1 is SGHDN and CDR2 is FVKESK. The CDR3 spells CASSPRAMGEQYF. DNA of the CDR3: TGTGCCAGCAGCCCGAGGGCAATGGGAGAGCAGTACTTC.

This clone has only one observation. CDR3 in amino acids: CASSLPKNIQYF. The DNA of the CDR3 is TGTGCCAGCAGTTTACCCAAAAACATTCAGTACTTC. The chain is built from TRBV28 and TRBJ2-4; no clear D gene. The CDR3 extends over 12 amino acids. The V gene lost 2 bases and the J gene lost 2 bases, with 1 base spanning the gap. From germline, CDR1 is MDHEN and CDR2 SYDVKM.

This clone was detected once. The rearrangement uses TRBV7-9 and TRBJ2-7, with 11 bases that match TRBD1. The germline V gene encodes CDR1 SEHNR and CDR2 FQNEAQ (reference sequence). The V gene end was trimmed by 0 bases and the J gene end by 3 bases; junction bases not matched to a gene: 1. CDR3 length: 15 amino acids. DNA for the CDR3: TGTGCCAGCAGCTTAGCCGGGACAGGGGGCTACGAGCAGTACTTC. Its translation is CASSLAGTGGYEQYF.

The V and J genes are TRBV5-1 and TRBJ2-3, with a tentative D call TRBD2 (6 bases). This CDR3 has 14 residues. Trimming took 3 bases from V and 3 from J, leaving 11 bases between them. The germline CDR1 and CDR2 sequences are SGHRS and YFSETQ. CDR3 loop: CASSSGLSTDTQYF. The CDR3 DNA is TGCGCCAGCAGCTCAGGACTATCAACAGATACGCAGTATTTT.

This clone was seen only a few times. This chain links TRBV2 with TRBJ2-1; tentatively, D is TRBD1 (6 bases). V gave up 6 bases and J gave up 10 bases, with 13 bases separating them. CDR3 length: 12 amino acids. Per germline, CDR1 SNHLY and CDR2 FYNNEI. The CDR3 nucleotides read TGTGCCAGCAGCCCACAGGGCTCCGAGCAGTTCTTC. It codes for CASSPQGSEQFF. The variable domain in full, completed from reference TRBV2 and TRBJ2-1, reads EPEVTQTPSHQVTQMGQEVILRCVPISNHLYFYWYRQILGQKVEFLVSFYNNEISEKSEIFDDQFSVERPDGSNFTLKIRSTKLEDSAMYFCASSPQGSEQFFGPGTRLTVL.

This clone was observed once. J is TRBJ1-1 and V is TRBV6-1, with 8 bases aligning to TRBD1. The CDR3 runs to 15 residues. With 7 bases clipped from V and 0 bases from J, the junction kept 7 bases outside the gene matches. Germline-derived CDR1 and CDR2 are MNHNS and SASEGT. The DNA of the CDR3 is TGTGCCAGCACCGGGACAGGACTCATGAACACTGAAGCTTTCTTT. Protein product: CASTGTGLMNTEAFF.